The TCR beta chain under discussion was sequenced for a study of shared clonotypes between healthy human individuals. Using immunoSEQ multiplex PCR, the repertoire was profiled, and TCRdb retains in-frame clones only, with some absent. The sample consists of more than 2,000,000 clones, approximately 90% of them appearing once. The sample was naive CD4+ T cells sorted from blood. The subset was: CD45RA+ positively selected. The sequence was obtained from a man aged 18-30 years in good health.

The CDR3 DNA reads TGTGCCAGCAGTTCTCAGGGGGCAGAAGGAAACACCATATATTTT. It specifies CASSSQGAEGNTIYF. This chain links TRBV6-5 with TRBJ1-3; 8 bases are a match to TRBD1. Germline values: CDR1 MNHEY, CDR2 SVGAGI. The V gene end was trimmed by 4 bases and the J gene end by 4 bases; junction bases not matched to a gene: 6. The CDR3 covers 15 residues.